A selection of T cell receptor beta chains follows, all from one sample in a study of beta chain features in type 1 diabetes. Profiling relied on immunoSEQ multiplex PCR, and the TCRdb table lists in-frame clones only, not all of them. The table lists about 360,000 clones, around an eighth of them singletons. Sequences were obtained from naive CD4+ T cells from blood. The receptors shown here come from a man younger than 35 in good health. The CDR3 runs from the conserved cysteine through the conserved F or W. D genes are given only for firm matches. Clone size is stated in some rows and not others, as once, few, many or a class when expanded.

abundance	v_gene	j_gene	d_gene	CDR3nt	CDR3aa
few	TRBV7-2	TRBJ2-5	-	TGTGCCAGCAGCCTCCTATACCAAGAGACCCAGTACTTC	CASSLLYQETQYF
-	TRBV30	TRBJ1-2	-	TGTGCCTGGAGTGCGGGGGGCTACACCTTC	CAWSAGGYTF
few	TRBV28	TRBJ2-6	-	TGTGCCAGCAGTTTAAGCTACCTCTCTGGGGCCAACGTCCTGACTTTC	CASSLSYLSGANVLTF
few	TRBV29-1	TRBJ1-1	-	TGCAGCGTAGACACCCTGAACACTGAAGCTTTCTTT	CSVDTLNTEAFF
-	TRBV27	TRBJ2-5	TRBD1	TGTGCCAGCAGTAAGGACAGGGGGCATGAGACCCAGTACTTC	CASSKDRGHETQYF
few	TRBV5-1	TRBJ2-2	TRBD1	TGCGCCAGCAGCTTGGGGACAGGGGGCTCCCTAACCGGGGAGCTGTTTTTT	CASSLGTGGSLTGELFF
-	TRBV14	TRBJ2-3	-	TGTGCCAGCAGCCAAGACCGCAGTTCGTTTAAGCAGTATTTT	CASSQDRSSFKQYF
few	TRBV19	TRBJ1-1	-	TGTGCCAGTATGCGGAGCATGAACACTGAAGCTTTCTTT	CASMRSMNTEAFF
-	TRBV19	TRBJ2-2	TRBD2	TGTGCCAGTAGTAGTCTAAGGGGAGGGCCCGCCGGGGAGCTGTTTTTT	CASSSLRGGPAGELFF
many	TRBV30	TRBJ1-5	TRBD1	TGTGCCTCAGGGGGTGGAGACGGCAATCAGCCCCAGCATTTT	CASGGGDGNQPQHF
few	TRBV7-3	TRBJ2-2	-	TGTGCCAGCAGCCCGGGACTCCTGAACACCGGGGAGCTGTTTTTT	CASSPGLLNTGELFF
-	TRBV28	TRBJ2-2	TRBD2	TGTGCCAGCGGGACTAGCGGGAGCGCCGGGGAGCTGTTTTTT	CASGTSGSAGELFF
few	TRBV7-3	TRBJ2-5	TRBD2	TGTGCCAGCAGCATAGGGGGTAGCGGGGGGGCCCAGTACTTC	CASSIGGSGGAQYF
-	TRBV28	TRBJ1-2	-	TGTGCCATTTACCAGGACACTTATGGCTACACCTTC	CAIYQDTYGYTF
few	TRBV19	TRBJ1-5	TRBD1	TGTGCCAGTAGTAGGACAGGGTCTCCCCAGCATTTT	CASSRTGSPQHF
-	TRBV30	TRBJ2-5	TRBD2	TGTGCCTGGAGTGCCGAAACCCAGGGAGGGGAGACCCAGTACTTC	CAWSAETQGGETQYF
-	TRBV7-2	TRBJ2-4	-	TGTGCCAGCAGCTTAGCGGGACAATGGGCCAAAAACATTCAGTACTTC	CASSLAGQWAKNIQYF
-	TRBV14	TRBJ1-5	TRBD1	TGTGCCAGCAGCCAAAACAGGGGTCAGCCCCAGCATTTT	CASSQNRGQPQHF
-	TRBV7-9	TRBJ2-1	-	TGTGCCAGCAGCCCGACCCGCGAGGAAGGTGAGCAGTTCTTC	CASSPTREEGEQFF
-	TRBV15	TRBJ1-5	-	TGTGCCACCAGCAGAGACAGGGGCCCCCCTTATAGCAATCAGCCCCAGCATTTT	CATSRDRGPPYSNQPQHF
once	TRBV9	TRBJ1-1	-	TGTGCCAGCAGCGTAGCTCTCGACAGAAACACTGAAGCTTTCTTT	CASSVALDRNTEAFF
-	TRBV7-9	TRBJ1-1	-	TGTGCCAGCAGCCTAACATTGTCAGGGAAGGCTGAAGCTTTCTTT	CASSLTLSGKAEAFF
-	TRBV7-3	TRBJ1-2	TRBD1	TGTGCCAGCAGCTTAAGGGGACAGTATGGCTACACCTTC	CASSLRGQYGYTF
few	TRBV6-1	TRBJ1-5	TRBD1	TGTGCCAGCAGTGGGGGACAGGCCGGGGAGCATTTT	CASSGGQAGEHF
few	TRBV7-8	TRBJ2-7	-	TGTGCCAGCAGCTTAGACAGAGTCTACGAGCAGTACTTC	CASSLDRVYEQYF
few	TRBV28	TRBJ2-7	-	TGTGCCAGCAGTTTGGCTGGGACACTCTCCTACGAGCAGTACTTC	CASSLAGTLSYEQYF
-	TRBV30	TRBJ1-3	-	TGTGCCTGGAGTGTGACAGGACGAAACACCATATATTTT	CAWSVTGRNTIYF
few	TRBV30	TRBJ2-7	TRBD2	TGTGCCTGGAGTGTGGGACTAGCGTTGTACGAGCAGTACTTC	CAWSVGLALYEQYF
-	TRBV6-6	TRBJ2-7	TRBD1	TGTGCCAGCAGTTGGAGGACAGGGGGCGGTGGGCAGTACTTC	CASSWRTGGGGQYF
few	TRBV6-5	TRBJ2-2	TRBD2	TGTGCCAGCAGTTTAGCGGGAGGGGTCACCGGGGAGCTGTTTTTT	CASSLAGGVTGELFF
-	TRBV28	TRBJ2-7	-	TGTGCCAGCCGGGAACCGGGGGATTACGAGCAGTACTTC	CASREPGDYEQYF
few	TRBV5-1	TRBJ2-1	TRBD1	TGCGCCAGCAGCTTACAGGGGGCTCGATACTACAATGAGCAGTTCTTC	CASSLQGARYYNEQFF
-	TRBV4-2	TRBJ2-1	TRBD2	TGTGCCAGCAGCCACCCGGGACTAGCGGAGAATGAGCAGTTCTTC	CASSHPGLAENEQFF
few	TRBV28	TRBJ2-7	-	TGTGCCAGCAGTCCGAGGACAGCGGGGTTGTACGAGCAGTACTTC	CASSPRTAGLYEQYF
-	TRBV28	TRBJ1-2	-	TGTGCCAGCAGTCCCCGACGTCGGGTCTATGGCTACACCTTC	CASSPRRRVYGYTF
-	TRBV28	TRBJ2-2	-	TGTGCCAGCAGTCCCCCCCGTCTCGGGACCGGGGAGCTGTTTTTT	CASSPPRLGTGELFF
-	TRBV20-1	TRBJ2-7	-	TGCAGTGCTAAGCGATCCTACGAGCAGTACTTC	CSAKRSYEQYF
few	TRBV7-2	TRBJ1-4	TRBD1	TGTGCCAGCAGCCCACGGACAGGGTTGGGTGAAAAACTGTTTTTT	CASSPRTGLGEKLFF
-	TRBV30	TRBJ2-2	TRBD1	TGTGCCTGGAGTAGCCAGGGGGACACCGGGGAGCTGTTTTTT	CAWSSQGDTGELFF
few	TRBV28	TRBJ1-3	-	TGTGCCAGCAGTTTTCGGCGGGGCGGAAACACCATATATTTT	CASSFRRGGNTIYF
-	TRBV18	TRBJ2-3	-	TGTGCCAGCTCATCATTCAGGGGTCGGGATACGCAGTATTTT	CASSSFRGRDTQYF
few	TRBV30	TRBJ1-2	-	TGTGCCTGGACCTTACAGACCCTTTACTATGGCTACACCTTC	CAWTLQTLYYGYTF
few	TRBV5-1	TRBJ1-2	-	TGCGCCAGCAGCTTGGCCCGACTTGGGGACTCTGGCTACACCTTC	CASSLARLGDSGYTF
-	TRBV20-1	TRBJ2-1	-	TGCAGTGCGTACAACAATGAGCAGTTCTTC	CSAYNNEQFF
few	TRBV7-9	TRBJ2-7	-	TGTGCCAGCAGCTCGACACCGACCTACGAGCAGTACTTC	CASSSTPTYEQYF
few	TRBV19	TRBJ2-1	-	TGTGCCAGTAGTATGAGCGTCGGGGGTTATTCCTACAATGAGCAGTTCTTC	CASSMSVGGYSYNEQFF
-	TRBV9	TRBJ2-1	TRBD2	TGTGCCAGCAGCGCCGGGACTAGCGGGAGTAATGAGCAGTTCTTC	CASSAGTSGSNEQFF
few	TRBV9	TRBJ1-1	TRBD1	TGTGCCAGCAGCGTGACAGGGTGGGGGTCTGAAGCTTTCTTT	CASSVTGWGSEAFF
many	TRBV7-9	TRBJ2-5	TRBD1	TGTGCCAGCCGGGACAGAGACCAAGAGACCCAGTACTTC	CASRDRDQETQYF
few	TRBV7-9	TRBJ2-1	-	TGTGCCAGCATTCGGAGGGGATCCTACAATGAGCAGTTCTTC	CASIRRGSYNEQFF
-	TRBV7-9	TRBJ2-7	TRBD1	TGTGCCAGCAGCGCCGGGACAGAGACTACCTACGAGCAGTACTTC	CASSAGTETTYEQYF
-	TRBV28	TRBJ2-7	TRBD1	TGTGCCAGCAGTTTATGGGGCCGGGACAGGGGATACTACGAGCAGTACTTC	CASSLWGRDRGYYEQYF
-	TRBV7-9	TRBJ1-1	-	TGTGCCAGCACCATAGGACAGATGAACACTGAAGCTTTCTTT	CASTIGQMNTEAFF
-	TRBV21-1	TRBJ2-7	-	TGTGCCAGCAGCAAAGCCCGGGACAGGGACTACGAGCAGTACTTC	CASSKARDRDYEQYF